This TCR beta chain stems from a study of T cell responses to AZD1222 COVID-19 vaccine. Findings and limits, study-wide: CD4 TCRs covered the whole spike, strongest at regions 160-218 and 743-854.

Produced via immunoSEQ multiplex PCR; TCRdb's table is partial and in-frame only. This sample has some 100,000 clones, with approximately 90% found just once. Comments on this clone: The antigen remains unidentified.

This CDR3 is built from 16 residues. Trimming left V 0 bases short and J 1 base short, with 13 bases between. Germline V gene data show CDR1 as SGDLS and CDR2 as YYNGEE. The chain has TRBV9 and TRBJ1-1; possibly TRBD1 for D (5 bases). The starting material was peripheral blood, obtained on day 0 of AZD1222 vaccination. The TCR was taken from an adult in good health. CDR3 sequence (DNA): TGTGCCAGCAGCGTAGGGTACCTCGGGGGGAACACTGAAGCTTTCTTT. As protein: CASSVGYLGGNTEAFF.